This T cell receptor beta chain derives from a study of T cell repertoires in cytomegalovirus infection. Findings and caveats of the study: Identification of carriers of CMV plus the relevant HLA was achieved through cumulative public TCR beta family frequency.

TCRdb independently ran MiXCR on the reads; one entry per CDR3 protein. The sample includes around 800,000 distinct CDR3 sequences, about 31% of them seen just once. Germline CDR1 reads MNHEY; CDR2 reads SVGAGI. The CDR3 has 16 residues. The V end was cut by 5 bases, the J end by 5 bases, with 21 bases between. For this clonotype: As yet, its antigen is unknown.

The source was cultured CD8+ T cells from PBMCs, collected from culture after CMV antigen stimulation. This chain connects TRBV6-5 to TRBJ2-5; D is possibly TRBD1 (6 bases). This TCR derives from a human donor in good health (CMV status not recorded). Some clones in this sample may be carry-over from other donors' samples. The CDR3 region has the DNA TGTGCCAGCAGTGCCCAGTGGCCGTATCAGGGGGAGACCCAGTACTTC. This codes for CASSAQWPYQGETQYF.